Described below is a single T cell receptor beta chain sequence and its context. Its recognized antigen is unknown. The input lacks base qualities; no much larger clone sits a single base away. At the junction V is shortened by 3 bases and J by 4 bases; bases outside the gene matches: 11. The CDR3, from cysteine to phenylalanine, totals 19 residues. CDR3 DNA only is kept here, 57 bases in frame from base 1. CDR1 is given as SGHNT and CDR2 as YYREEE, both from the germline V gene (reference sequence). The sample is drawn from a study of long-term antiretroviral therapy in people with HIV (dated 2022 in TCRdb). Regarding the complete study: The earliest samples were collected roughly a decade before the 2015 WHO recommendation for immediate ART, at a time when ART was usually postponed until CD4 counts fell. Whether ART initiation and durable HIV suppression were associated with changes in peripheral blood TRB repertoire composition and diversity was tested in a retrospective serial study. From 25 to 30 adults with confirmed HIV infection, the cohort provided approximately 190 cryopreserved PBMC samples, gathered serially across a mean of approximately six years (range 1-12). Eleven of the 30 participants with HIV were female. No cross-contamination during QIAcube processing was seen in test extractions of a monoclonal T-cell line run alongside a few dozen polyclonal samples.

Study-wide findings and limitations: Since PBMC availability was limited, sequencing covered only the TCR beta chain, with no alpha chain pairing. At every time point, the repertoire was dominated by expanded TRB clones first identified before ART initiation, although this dominance fluctuated and, in many PLHIV, declined after ART. No data were available on ART adherence, viral resistance or therapy changes, limiting inferences about post-ART repertoire changes. The samples span the years 2004 to 2017, and the ART regimens used may be less effective than current regimens. Starting ART was linked to a significant rise in TRB diversity, yet even with long-term ART the diversity remained significantly lower than in transplant donor controls. Narrower CDR3 length ranges were observed in HIV repertoires than in controls, and an antigen-experienced repertoire with only a slight naive shift after ART was suggested by the network structure. Because cell numbers in pre-ART samples were limited, unsorted PBMC were profiled instead of sorted CD4+ and CD8+ T cells.

Inclusion was restricted to participants for whom at least one PBMC sample before ART initiation and at least two post-ART samples were available. Every participant with HIV received treatment in the United States of America. Before DNA extraction, cryopreserved samples containing about 0.95-10 million PBMC were thawed and washed. At the time of the earliest PBMC sample, participants with HIV were aged between roughly 23 and 60 years. PBMC samples were contributed by each participant from 1-4 timepoints before ART initiation and 2-8 timepoints after ART initiation, with a median of 7 samples. Serial HIV viral load, CD4+ T-cell count, ART history and demographic data were obtained for every participant. Genomic DNA was extracted from unsorted PBMC with a Qiagen kit on a QIAcube, with processing performed in batches of 12 samples. The immunoSEQ hsTCRB v3.0 assay was used at survey level resolution to sequence the TRB variable region. TRB sequencing targeted a depth of about 40,000-50,000 T-cell genomes per sample. Pooled TRB libraries were sequenced on an Illumina MiSeq with a v3 150-cycle kit. From the authors' description of their analysis: Analysis of repertoires was carried out in R inside a reproducible Nextflow workflow spanning QC, data transformation and analysis. LymphoSeq2, an R package for exploring AIRR-Seq data, was used to implement custom analyses. After excluding several samples that yielded fewer than 5000 total TRB sequences, approximately 170 HIV repertoires remained for analysis. Among the approximately 200 retained HIV repertoires, some 60 were collected before ART initiation and 129 were collected after ART initiation. Repertoires were downsampled to 5000 TRB nucleotide sequences, with summary statistics averaged over 100 downsampling iterations. Only TRB sequences with CDR3 regions of at least seven amino acids were retained for analysis. A Shannon entropy-derived clonality score and the Gini coefficient were used to measure diversity. In the repertoire networks, any two of the top 5000 CDR3 amino acid sequences were connected whenever the two sequences differed by an edit distance of one. Antigen specificity groups and MHC restriction were predicted for TRB CDR3 amino acid sequences with GLIPH2. Known CMV, EBV, HIV or tissue antigen associations were flagged by matching CDR3 amino acid sequences against VDJdb and McPAS-TCR. Pre-ART, post-ART and control groups were compared with Wilcoxon signed-rank tests and Holm-Bonferroni correction. TCRdb carries this immuneACCESS record with in-frame sequences only. Its versions omit some clonotypes, under half of them owing to an unresolved V gene in the studies checked, with the rest unexplained. V and J calls and clone size come straight from that table; D and trimming were deduced from the DNA. The sample table contains 48,000 or so clones; only one count was recorded for about 86% of them. In total, the top ten clones hold roughly 3% of the sample.

The origin of this receptor is a young woman with HIV. The sample consisted of unsorted PBMCs, taken 0.8 years after starting antiretroviral therapy. The chain is made from TRBV5-4 and TRBJ2-3; 16 bases in the junction line up with TRBD2. The DNA reads TGTGCCAGCAGCTCGCCGGGACTAGCGGGAGGGGGGTACGCAGATACGCAGTATTTT. This is translated as CASSSPGLAGGGYADTQYF.